This entry is about one T cell receptor (beta chain). Under the authors' procedure: Amplified reference gene primers provided the basis for estimating nucleated cell counts. Some clones are missing from TCRdb's copy, which holds only in-frame ones; the method was immunoSEQ multiplex PCR. Clone size and V and J calls were adopted from that table, with D and trimming inferred from the DNA. The table has approximately 24,000 clones, roughly nine tenths seen once; the top ten hold roughly 4.7%. The data originate from a study of blood T cell repertoires in COVID-19. The origin of this receptor is a man between 45 and 60 years old with active COVID-19. The source material was peripheral blood.

In nucleotides, the CDR3 is TGTGCCAGCAGCTTACTAGCGGGGGGGTTCTACGAGCAGTACTTC. Its protein is CASSLLAGGFYEQYF. This sequence joins TRBV7-6 and TRBJ2-7; 12 bases match TRBD2. CDR3 size: 15 residues. The ends lost 2 bases at V and 3 bases at J; junction bases unmatched: 2. Germline CDR1 reads SGHVS; CDR2 reads FNYEAQ.